The T cell receptor (beta chain) under discussion was sequenced for a study of CD8+ T cells in alopecia areata. On the study more broadly: Those patients who were treated received oral tofacitinib, which was given at 5 to 10 mg twice daily for moderate-to-severe alopecia areata.

V lost 0 bases, J lost 4 bases, and 12 bases lay in between. The CDR3 sequence is 15 residues long. Germline lookup yields CDR1 MNHEY and CDR2 SVGAGI. The treatment denotes: oral pan-JAK inhibitor, 5-10 mg twice daily. TCR sequencing used cDNA made by reverse transcription of extracted RNA. Generated by immunoSEQ multiplex PCR, the TCRdb table keeps only in-frame clones and is missing some. The sample consists of around 60,000 clones, just over 45% of them appearing once. The receptor was isolated from a human donor with alopecia areata. V is TRBV6-5 and J is TRBJ1-1; D unclear. Sample: CD8+ T cells sorted from blood, taken at roughly week 38, from a patient treated with tofacitinib. The CDR3 DNA follows: TGTGCCAGCAGTTACTCGACGGGAGGGAGCACTGAAGCTTTCTTT. It yields the protein CASSYSTGGSTEAFF.